Sequencing of this T cell receptor beta chain was carried out in a study of post-analysis software for immune sequencing data. This clonotype was seen a few times. Antigen: not known. The CDR3 is 13 amino acids. V lost 6 bases, J lost 7 bases, and 4 bases stayed unmatched. Unique molecular identifiers were present in the TCR beta cDNA libraries. TCRdb re-analysed the PCR reads in MiXCR, keeping a single row per CDR3 protein. Among over 700,000 distinct CDR3 sequences listed, roughly 27% were seen once. Study results and limitations: Comparison with controls showed significantly lower normalized Chao1 diversity in multiple sclerosis patients. Controls had lower frequencies than patients of five or six TRBV segments, which included TRBV5-6, TRBV5-1 and TRBV20-1.

This receptor was obtained from a girl aged 5-17 years with multiple sclerosis. Sequenced: blood. V usage is TRBV12-3 or TRBV12-4 and J usage is TRBJ2-2; 8 positions agree with TRBD1. DNA for the CDR3: TGTGCCAGCAGCCAAGACAGGGGCGGGGAGCTGTTTTTT. This codes for CASSQDRGGELFF.